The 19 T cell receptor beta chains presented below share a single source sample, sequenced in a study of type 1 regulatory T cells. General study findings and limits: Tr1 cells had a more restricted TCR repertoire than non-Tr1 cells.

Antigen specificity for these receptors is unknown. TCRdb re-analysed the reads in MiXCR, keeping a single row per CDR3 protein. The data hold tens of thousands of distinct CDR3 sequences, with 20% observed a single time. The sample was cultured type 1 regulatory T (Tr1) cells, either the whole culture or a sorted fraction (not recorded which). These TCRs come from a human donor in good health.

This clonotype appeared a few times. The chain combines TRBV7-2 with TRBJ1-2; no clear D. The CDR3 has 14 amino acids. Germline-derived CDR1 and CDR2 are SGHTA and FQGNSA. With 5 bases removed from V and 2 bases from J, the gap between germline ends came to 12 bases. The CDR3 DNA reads TGTGCCAGCAGCCACGCCGGCCCAAACTATGGCTACACCTTC. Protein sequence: CASSHAGPNYGYTF.

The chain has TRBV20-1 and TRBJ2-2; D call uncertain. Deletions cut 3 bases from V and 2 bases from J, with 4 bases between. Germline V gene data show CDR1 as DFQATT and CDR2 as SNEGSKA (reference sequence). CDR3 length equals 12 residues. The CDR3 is CSASRNTGELFF. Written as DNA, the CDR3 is TGCAGTGCTAGCCGCAACACCGGGGAGCTGTTTTTT.

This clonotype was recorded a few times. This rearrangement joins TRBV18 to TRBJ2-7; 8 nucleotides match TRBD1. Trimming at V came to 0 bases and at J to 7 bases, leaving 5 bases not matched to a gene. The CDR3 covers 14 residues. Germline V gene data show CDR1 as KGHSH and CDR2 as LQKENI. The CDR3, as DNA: TGTGCCAGCTCACCACCCGCTTGGACAGGGGAGCAGTACTTC. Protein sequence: CASSPPAWTGEQYF.

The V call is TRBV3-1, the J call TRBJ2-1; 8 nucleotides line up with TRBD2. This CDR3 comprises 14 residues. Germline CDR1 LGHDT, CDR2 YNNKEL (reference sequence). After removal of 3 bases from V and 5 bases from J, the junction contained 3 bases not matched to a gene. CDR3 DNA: TGTGCCAGCAGCCAGATACTAGCGGACAATGAGCAGTTCTTC. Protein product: CASSQILADNEQFF.

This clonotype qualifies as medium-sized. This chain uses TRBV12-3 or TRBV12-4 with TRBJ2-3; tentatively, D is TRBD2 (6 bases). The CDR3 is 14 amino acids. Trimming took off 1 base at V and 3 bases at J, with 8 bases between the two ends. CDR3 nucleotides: TGTGCCAGCAGTTTAGGACTAGGGACAGATACGCAGTATTTT. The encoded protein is CASSLGLGTDTQYF.

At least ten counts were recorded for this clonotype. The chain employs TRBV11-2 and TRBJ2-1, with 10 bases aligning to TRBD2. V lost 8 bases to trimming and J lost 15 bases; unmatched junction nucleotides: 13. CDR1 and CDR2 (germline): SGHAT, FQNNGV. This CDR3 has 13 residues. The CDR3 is CASSGASGRWPFF. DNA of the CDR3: TGTGCCAGCTCAGGGGCTAGCGGGAGATGGCCGTTCTTC.

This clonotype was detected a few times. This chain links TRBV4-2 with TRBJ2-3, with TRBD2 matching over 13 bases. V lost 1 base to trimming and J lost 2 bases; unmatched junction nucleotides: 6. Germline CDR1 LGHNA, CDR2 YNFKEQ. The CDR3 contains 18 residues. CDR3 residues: CASSQGTSGRFYTDTQYF. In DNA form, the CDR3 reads TGTGCCAGCAGCCAAGGGACTAGCGGGAGATTTTACACAGATACGCAGTATTTT.

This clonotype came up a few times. This CDR3 reads CASGGRNTGELFF. The CDR3 nucleotides are TGTGCCAGCGGGGGACGGAACACCGGGGAGCTGTTTTTT. The chain combines TRBV12-3 or TRBV12-4 with TRBJ2-2; tentatively, D is TRBD1 or TRBD2 (5 bases each). Trimming took off 8 bases at V and 1 base at J, with 8 bases between the two ends. The CDR3 is 13 amino acids.

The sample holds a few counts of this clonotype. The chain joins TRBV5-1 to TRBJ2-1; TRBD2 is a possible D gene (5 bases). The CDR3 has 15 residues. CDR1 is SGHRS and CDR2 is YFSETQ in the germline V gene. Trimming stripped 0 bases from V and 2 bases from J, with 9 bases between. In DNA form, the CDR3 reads TGCGCCAGCAGCTTGGACAGCGGACCCTACAATGAGCAGTTCTTC. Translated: CASSLDSGPYNEQFF.

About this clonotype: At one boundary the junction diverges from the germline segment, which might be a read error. In DNA, the CDR3 is TGTGCCAGCAGTTTCCTATCTTCCTCCTACGAGCAGTACTTT. Its protein product is CASSFLSSSYEQYF. The chain joins TRBV12-3 or TRBV12-4 to TRBJ1-6; D is unresolved. CDR3 size: 14 residues.

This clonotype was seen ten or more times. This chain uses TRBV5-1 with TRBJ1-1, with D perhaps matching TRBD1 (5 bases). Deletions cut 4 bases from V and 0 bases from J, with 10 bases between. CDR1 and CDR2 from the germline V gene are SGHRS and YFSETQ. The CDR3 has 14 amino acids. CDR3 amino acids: CASSMTVMNTEAFF. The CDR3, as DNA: TGCGCCAGCAGCATGACAGTTATGAACACTGAAGCTTTCTTT.

The CDR3 DNA reads TGTGCCAGCAGTTTTGAGGGGCCAAACACCATATATTTT. Translating it yields CASSFEGPNTIYF. The chain joins TRBV12-3 or TRBV12-4 to TRBJ1-3, with a possible D match to TRBD1 (5 bases). Deletions cut 3 bases from V and 6 bases from J, with 9 bases between. This CDR3 region has 13 residues.

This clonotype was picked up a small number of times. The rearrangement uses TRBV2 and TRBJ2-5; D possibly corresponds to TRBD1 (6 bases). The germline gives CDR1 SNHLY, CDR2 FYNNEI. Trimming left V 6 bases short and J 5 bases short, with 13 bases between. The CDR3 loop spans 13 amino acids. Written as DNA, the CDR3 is TGTGCCAGCAGCCTTAACAGGGAGGAGACCCAGTACTTC. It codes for CASSLNREETQYF.

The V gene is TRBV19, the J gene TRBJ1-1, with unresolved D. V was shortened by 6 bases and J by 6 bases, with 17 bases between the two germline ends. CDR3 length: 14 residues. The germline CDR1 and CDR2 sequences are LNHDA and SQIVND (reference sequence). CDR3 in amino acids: CASRPGGSRAEAFF. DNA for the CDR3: TGTGCCAGTAGACCAGGTGGAAGTAGGGCTGAAGCTTTCTTT.

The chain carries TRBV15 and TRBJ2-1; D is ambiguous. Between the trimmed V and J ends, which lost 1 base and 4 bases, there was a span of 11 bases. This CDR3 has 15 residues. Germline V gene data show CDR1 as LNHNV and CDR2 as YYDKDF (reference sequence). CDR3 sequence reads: CATSRGQPLYNEQFF. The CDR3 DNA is TGTGCCACCAGCAGAGGCCAACCTCTATACAATGAGCAGTTCTTC.

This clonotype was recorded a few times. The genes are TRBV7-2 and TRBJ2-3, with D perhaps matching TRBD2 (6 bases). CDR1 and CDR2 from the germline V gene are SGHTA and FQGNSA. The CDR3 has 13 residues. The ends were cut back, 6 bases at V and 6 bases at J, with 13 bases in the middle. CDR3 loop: CASRAGWADTQYF. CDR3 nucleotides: TGTGCCAGCAGAGCGGGTTGGGCGGATACGCAGTATTTT.

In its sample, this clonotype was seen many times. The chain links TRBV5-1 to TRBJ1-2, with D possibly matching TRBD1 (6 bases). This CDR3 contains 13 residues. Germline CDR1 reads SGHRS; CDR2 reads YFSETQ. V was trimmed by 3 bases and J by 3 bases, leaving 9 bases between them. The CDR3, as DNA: TGCGCCAGCAGCTCTTCAGGGGACTATGGCTACACCTTC. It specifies CASSSSGDYGYTF.

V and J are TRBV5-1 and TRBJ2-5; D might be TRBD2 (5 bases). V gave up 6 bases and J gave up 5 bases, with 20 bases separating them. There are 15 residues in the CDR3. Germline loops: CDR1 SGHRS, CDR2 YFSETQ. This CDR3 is CASIIGAGSGETQYF. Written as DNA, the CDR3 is TGCGCCAGCATCATTGGTGCCGGGTCGGGGGAGACCCAGTACTTC.

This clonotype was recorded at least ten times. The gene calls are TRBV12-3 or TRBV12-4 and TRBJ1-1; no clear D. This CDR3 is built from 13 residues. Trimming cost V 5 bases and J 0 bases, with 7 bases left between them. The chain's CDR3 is CASSTKVNTEAFF. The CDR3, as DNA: TGTGCCAGCAGTACCAAGGTGAACACTGAAGCTTTCTTT.